The T cell receptor (beta chain) described here comes from a study of blood T cell repertoires in COVID-19. Per the study methods: Amplified reference gene primers provided the basis for estimating nucleated cell counts. Clones were read by immunoSEQ multiplex PCR, and TCRdb kept only the in-frame ones, dropping some. V, J and clone size derive from that table, while D and trimming were established from the DNA sequence. The data hold over 100,000 clones, with 79% observed a single time. Germline CDR1 is SGHRS and CDR2 is YFSETQ. Losses at the gene ends were 4 bases for V and 2 bases for J; bases not matched to a gene: 5. This CDR3 has 17 residues.

What was sequenced was peripheral blood. The genes are TRBV5-1 and TRBJ2-3; 15 bases align to TRBD2. The clonotype originates from a woman of 80 years or more with acute or convalescent COVID-19. The CDR3 loop reads CASSPGLAGGTTDTQYF. The CDR3 nucleotides are TGCGCCAGCAGCCCGGGACTAGCGGGGGGCACCACAGATACGCAGTATTTT. Full variable domain (missing parts from reference TRBV5-1 and TRBJ2-3): KAGVTQTPRYLIKTRGQQVTLSCSPISGHRSVSWYQQTPGQGLQFLFEYFSETQRNKGNFPGRFSGRQFSNSRSEMNVSTLELGDSALYLCASSPGLAGGTTDTQYFGPGTRLTVL.